This T cell receptor beta chain appears in the sequencing data of a study of cytomegalovirus exposure and HLA in healthy donors. 13 Jbeta primers and 60 Vbeta primers were used for the PCR. Clones were sequenced by immunoSEQ multiplex PCR, and TCRdb holds only the in-frame ones, with some missing. The sample lists fewer than 200,000 clones; 60% to 75% were seen once. Per the germline V gene, CDR1 is SNHLY and CDR2 is FYNNEI. CDR3 length: 14 residues. V dropped 5 bases and J dropped 0 bases, with 10 bases sitting between them. This rearrangement joins TRBV2 to TRBJ1-2, with D possibly being TRBD1 (5 bases). The clonotype was recovered from a woman aged 50 to 60 in good health and CMV-seropositive. Sequenced sample: PBMCs. The CDR3 DNA follows: TGTGCCAGCAGTCTAGAGACAGCTAACTATGGCTACACCTTC. It specifies CASSLETANYGYTF.